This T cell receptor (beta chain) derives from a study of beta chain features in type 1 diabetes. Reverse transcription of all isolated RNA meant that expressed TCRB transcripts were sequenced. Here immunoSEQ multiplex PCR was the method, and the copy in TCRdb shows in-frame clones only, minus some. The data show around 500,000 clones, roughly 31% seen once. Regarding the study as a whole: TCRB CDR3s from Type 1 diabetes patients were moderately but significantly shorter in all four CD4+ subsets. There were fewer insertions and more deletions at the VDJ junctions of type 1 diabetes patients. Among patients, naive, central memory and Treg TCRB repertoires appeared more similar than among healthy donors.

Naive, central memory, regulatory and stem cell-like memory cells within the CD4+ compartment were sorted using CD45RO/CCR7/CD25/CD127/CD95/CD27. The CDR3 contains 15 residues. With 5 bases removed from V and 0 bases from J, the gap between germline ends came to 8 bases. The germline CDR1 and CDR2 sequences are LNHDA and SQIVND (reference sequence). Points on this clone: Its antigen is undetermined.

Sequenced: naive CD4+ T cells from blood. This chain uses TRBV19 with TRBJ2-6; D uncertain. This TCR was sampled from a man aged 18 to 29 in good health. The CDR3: CASSSYRSGANVLTF. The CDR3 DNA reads TGTGCCAGTAGTTCCTACCGCTCTGGGGCCAACGTCCTGACTTTC.